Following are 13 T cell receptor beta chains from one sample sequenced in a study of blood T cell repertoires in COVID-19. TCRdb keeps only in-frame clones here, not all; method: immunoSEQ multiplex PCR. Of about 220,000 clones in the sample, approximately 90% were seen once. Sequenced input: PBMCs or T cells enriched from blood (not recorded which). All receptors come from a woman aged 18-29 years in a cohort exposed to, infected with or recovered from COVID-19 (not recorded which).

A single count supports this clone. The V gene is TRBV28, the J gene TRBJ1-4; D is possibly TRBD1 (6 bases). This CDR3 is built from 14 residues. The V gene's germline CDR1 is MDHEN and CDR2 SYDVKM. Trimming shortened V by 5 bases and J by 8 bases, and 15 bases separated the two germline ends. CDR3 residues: CASSTGTQREKLFF. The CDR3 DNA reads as TGTGCCAGCAGTACCGGGACACAGAGGGAAAAACTGTTTTTT.

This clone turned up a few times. Written as DNA, the CDR3 is TGTGCCAGCTCACTTGGGACTAGCGGCGCCTACGAGCAGTACTTC. Amino acids: CASSLGTSGAYEQYF. The V call is TRBV18, the J call TRBJ2-7; 11 nucleotides agree with TRBD2. CDR3 size: 15 residues. The trim removed 4 bases at V and 2 bases at J, leaving 4 bases unmatched. CDR1 is KGHSH, CDR2 LQKENI, per germline.

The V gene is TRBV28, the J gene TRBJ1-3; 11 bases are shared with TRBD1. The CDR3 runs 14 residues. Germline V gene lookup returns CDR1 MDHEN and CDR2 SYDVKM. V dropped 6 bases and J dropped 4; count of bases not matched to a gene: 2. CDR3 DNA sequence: TGTGCCAGCAGGGGACAGGGGGGCGGAAACACCATATATTTT. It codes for CASRGQGGGNTIYF. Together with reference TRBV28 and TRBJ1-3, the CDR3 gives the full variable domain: DVKVTQSSRYLVKRTGEKVFLECVQDMDHENMFWYRQDPGLGLRLIYFSYDVKMKEKGDIPEGYSVSREKKERFSLILESASTNQTSMYLCASRGQGGGNTIYFGEGSWLTVV.

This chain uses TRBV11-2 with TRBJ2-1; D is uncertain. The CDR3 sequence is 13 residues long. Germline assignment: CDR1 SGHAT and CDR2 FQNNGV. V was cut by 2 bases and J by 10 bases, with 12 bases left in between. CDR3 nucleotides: TGTGCCAGCAGCTTAAGAACTCAAGAGGAGCAGTTCTTC. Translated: CASSLRTQEEQFF.

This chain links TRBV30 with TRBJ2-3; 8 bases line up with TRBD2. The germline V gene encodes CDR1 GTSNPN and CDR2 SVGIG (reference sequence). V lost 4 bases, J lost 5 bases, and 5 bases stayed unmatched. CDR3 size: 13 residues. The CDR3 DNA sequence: TGTGCCTGGACAGCGGGGGAGGGAGATACGCAGTATTTT. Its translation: CAWTAGEGDTQYF.

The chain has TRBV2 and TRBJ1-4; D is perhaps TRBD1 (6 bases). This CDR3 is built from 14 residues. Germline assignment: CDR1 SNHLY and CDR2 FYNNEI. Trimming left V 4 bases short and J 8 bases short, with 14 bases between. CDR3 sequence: CASSGLGAGEKLFF. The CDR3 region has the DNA TGTGCCAGCAGTGGGTTGGGGGCAGGCGAAAAACTGTTTTTT.

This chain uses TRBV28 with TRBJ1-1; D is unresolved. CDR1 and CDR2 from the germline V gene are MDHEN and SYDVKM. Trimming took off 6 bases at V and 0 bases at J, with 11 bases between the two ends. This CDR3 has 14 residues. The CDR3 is CASSRPRLNTEAFF. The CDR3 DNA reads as TGTGCCAGCAGCCGCCCTAGGCTGAACACTGAAGCTTTCTTT.

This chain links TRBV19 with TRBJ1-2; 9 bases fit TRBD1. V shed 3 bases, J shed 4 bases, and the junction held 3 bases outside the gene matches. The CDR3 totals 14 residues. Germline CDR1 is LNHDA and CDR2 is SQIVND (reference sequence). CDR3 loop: CASSIGTGTYGYTF. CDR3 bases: TGTGCCAGTAGTATCGGGACAGGGACCTATGGCTACACCTTC.

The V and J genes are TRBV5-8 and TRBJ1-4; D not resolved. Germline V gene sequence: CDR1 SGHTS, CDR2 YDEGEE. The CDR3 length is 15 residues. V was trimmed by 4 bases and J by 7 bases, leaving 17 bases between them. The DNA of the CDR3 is TGTGCCAGCAGCCGAGGAGGCCGGCCGAGTGAAAAACTGTTTTTT. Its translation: CASSRGGRPSEKLFF.

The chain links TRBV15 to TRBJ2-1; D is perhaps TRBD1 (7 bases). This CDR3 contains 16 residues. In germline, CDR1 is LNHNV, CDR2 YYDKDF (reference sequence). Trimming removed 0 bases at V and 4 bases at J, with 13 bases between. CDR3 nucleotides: TGTGCCACCAGCAGAGAAGGTGCGGGACAGTACAATGAGCAGTTCTTC. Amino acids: CATSREGAGQYNEQFF.

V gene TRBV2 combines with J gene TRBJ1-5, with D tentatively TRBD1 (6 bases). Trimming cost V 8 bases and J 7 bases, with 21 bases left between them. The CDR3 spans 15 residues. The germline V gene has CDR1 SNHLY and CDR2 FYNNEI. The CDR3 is CASRGGGLTGQPQHF. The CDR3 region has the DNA TGTGCCAGCCGGGGCGGGGGGCTAACGGGGCAGCCCCAGCATTTT.

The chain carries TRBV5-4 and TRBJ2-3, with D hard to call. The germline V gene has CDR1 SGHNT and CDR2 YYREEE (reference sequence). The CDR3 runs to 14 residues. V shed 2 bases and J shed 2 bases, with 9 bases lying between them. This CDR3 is CASSFTGYTDTQYF. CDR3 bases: TGTGCCAGCAGCTTTACGGGTTACACAGATACGCAGTATTTT.

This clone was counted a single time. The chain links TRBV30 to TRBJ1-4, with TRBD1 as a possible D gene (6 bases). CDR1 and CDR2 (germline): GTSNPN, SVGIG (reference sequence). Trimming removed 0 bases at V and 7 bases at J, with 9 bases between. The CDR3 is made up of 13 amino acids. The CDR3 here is CAWSVRGTEKLFF. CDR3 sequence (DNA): TGTGCCTGGAGTGTAAGGGGGACTGAAAAACTGTTTTTT.